A single sample is the source of the 2 T cell receptor beta chains below, sequenced in a study of T cell responses to AZD1222 COVID-19 vaccine. TCRdb keeps only in-frame clones here, not all; method: immunoSEQ multiplex PCR. The repertoire includes 120,000 or so clones, 80% to 95% of them detected once, and over 4% sits in the top ten. The sequencing here drew on peripheral blood, taken 28 days after the second dose of the MenACWY control vaccine. The receptors stem from an adult who received the MenACWY meningococcal vaccine as a control.

The chain links TRBV6-2 or TRBV6-3 to TRBJ2-7; 7 bases map to TRBD1. Per the germline V gene, CDR1 is MNHEY and CDR2 is SVGEGT. V lost 5 bases to trimming and J lost 0 bases; unmatched junction nucleotides: 13. The CDR3 extends over 17 amino acids. CDR3 protein: CASSPWRTGQHSYEQYF. For the CDR3, the DNA is TGTGCCAGCAGTCCCTGGCGTACGGGACAGCACTCCTACGAGCAGTACTTC.

V gene TRBV4-3 combines with J gene TRBJ1-2; D is ambiguous. The germline V gene has CDR1 LGHNA and CDR2 YSLEER. CDR3 size: 14 residues. Trimming removed 0 bases from V and 6 bases from J, with 11 bases in between. CDR3 amino acids: CASSQDGSIDGYTF. Here the CDR3 DNA reads TGCGCCAGCAGCCAAGATGGATCTATTGATGGCTACACCTTC.